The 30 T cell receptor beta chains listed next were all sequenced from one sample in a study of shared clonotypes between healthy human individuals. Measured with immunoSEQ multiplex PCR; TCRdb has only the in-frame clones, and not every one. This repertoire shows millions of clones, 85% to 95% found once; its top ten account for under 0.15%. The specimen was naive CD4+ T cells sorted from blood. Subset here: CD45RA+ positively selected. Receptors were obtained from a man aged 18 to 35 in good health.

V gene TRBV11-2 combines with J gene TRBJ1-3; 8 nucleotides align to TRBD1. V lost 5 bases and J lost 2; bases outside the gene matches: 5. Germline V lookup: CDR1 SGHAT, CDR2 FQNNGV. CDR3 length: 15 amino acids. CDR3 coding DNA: TGTGCCAGCAGCCCGGACAGGGCCCCTGGAAACACCATATATTTT. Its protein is CASSPDRAPGNTIYF.

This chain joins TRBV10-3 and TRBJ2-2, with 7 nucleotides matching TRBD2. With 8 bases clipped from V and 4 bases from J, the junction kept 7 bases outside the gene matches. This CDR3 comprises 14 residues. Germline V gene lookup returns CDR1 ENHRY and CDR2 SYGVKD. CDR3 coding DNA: TGTGCCATCCACGAGGGGAGGGGCACCGGGGAGCTGTTTTTT. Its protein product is CAIHEGRGTGELFF.

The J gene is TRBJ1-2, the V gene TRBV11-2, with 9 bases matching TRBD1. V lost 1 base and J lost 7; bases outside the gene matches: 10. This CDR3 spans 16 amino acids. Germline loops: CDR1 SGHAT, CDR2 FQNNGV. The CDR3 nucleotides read TGTGCCAGCAGCTTAGTGATGGGACAGGGAGTCACTGGCTACACCTTC. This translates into CASSLVMGQGVTGYTF.

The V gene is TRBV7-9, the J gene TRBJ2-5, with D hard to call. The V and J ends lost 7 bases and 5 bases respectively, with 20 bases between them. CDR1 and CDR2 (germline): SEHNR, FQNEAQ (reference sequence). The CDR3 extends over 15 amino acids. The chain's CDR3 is CASIPPGYRLETQYF. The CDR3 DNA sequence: TGTGCCAGCATCCCGCCCGGGTATAGATTGGAGACCCAGTACTTC.

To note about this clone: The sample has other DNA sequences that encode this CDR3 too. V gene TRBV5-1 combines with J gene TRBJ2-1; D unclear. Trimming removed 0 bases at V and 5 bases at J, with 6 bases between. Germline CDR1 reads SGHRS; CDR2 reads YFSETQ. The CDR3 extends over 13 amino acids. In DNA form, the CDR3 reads TGCGCCAGCAGCTTGGACCCCAACAATGAGCAGTTCTTC. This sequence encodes CASSLDPNNEQFF.

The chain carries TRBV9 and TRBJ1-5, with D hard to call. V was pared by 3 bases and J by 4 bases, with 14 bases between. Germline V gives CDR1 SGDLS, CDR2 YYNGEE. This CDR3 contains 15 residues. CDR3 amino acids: CASSGGRAGNQPQHF. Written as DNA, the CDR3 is TGTGCCAGCAGCGGGGGAAGGGCTGGGAATCAGCCCCAGCATTTT.

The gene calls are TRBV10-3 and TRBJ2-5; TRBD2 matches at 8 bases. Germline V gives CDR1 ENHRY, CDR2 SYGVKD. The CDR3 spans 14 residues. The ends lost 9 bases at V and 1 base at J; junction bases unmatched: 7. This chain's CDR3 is CAINQRGPQETQYF. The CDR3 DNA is TGTGCCATTAACCAGCGGGGGCCCCAAGAGACCCAGTACTTC.

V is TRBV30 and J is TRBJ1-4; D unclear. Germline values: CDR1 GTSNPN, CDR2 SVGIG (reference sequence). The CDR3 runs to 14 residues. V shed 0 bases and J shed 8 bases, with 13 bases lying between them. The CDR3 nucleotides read TGTGCCTGGAGTGTAGGTCTTCTTAAGGAAAAACTGTTTTTT. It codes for CAWSVGLLKEKLFF.

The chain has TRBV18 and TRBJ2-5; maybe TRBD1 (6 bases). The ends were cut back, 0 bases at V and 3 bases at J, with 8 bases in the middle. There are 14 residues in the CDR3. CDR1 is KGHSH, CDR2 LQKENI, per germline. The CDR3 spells CASSPPSGEETQYF. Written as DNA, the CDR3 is TGTGCCAGCTCACCACCGTCAGGGGAAGAGACCCAGTACTTC.

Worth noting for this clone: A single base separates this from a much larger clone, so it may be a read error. DNA for the CDR3: TGTGCCAGCAGTCTTCGGACAGACCCCTACGAGCAGTACTTC. This translates into CASSLRTDPYEQYF. This chain connects TRBV7-9 to TRBJ2-7, with D possibly matching TRBD1 (6 bases). The ends were cut back, 6 bases at V and 2 bases at J, with 14 bases in the middle. The germline V gene has CDR1 SEHNR and CDR2 FQNEAQ (reference sequence). The CDR3 length is 14 residues.

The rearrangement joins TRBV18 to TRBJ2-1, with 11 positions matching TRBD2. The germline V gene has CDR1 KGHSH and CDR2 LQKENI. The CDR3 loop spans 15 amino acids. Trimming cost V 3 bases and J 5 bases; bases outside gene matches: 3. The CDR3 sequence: CASSPGTSGNNEQFF. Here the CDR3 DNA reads TGTGCCAGCTCACCCGGGACTAGCGGTAACAATGAGCAGTTCTTC. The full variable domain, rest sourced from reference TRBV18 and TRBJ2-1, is NAGVMQNPRHLVRRRGQEARLRCSPMKGHSHVYWYRQLPEEGLKFMVYLQKENIIDESGMPKERFSAEFPKEGPSILRIQQVVRGDSAAYFCASSPGTSGNNEQFFGPGTRLTVL.

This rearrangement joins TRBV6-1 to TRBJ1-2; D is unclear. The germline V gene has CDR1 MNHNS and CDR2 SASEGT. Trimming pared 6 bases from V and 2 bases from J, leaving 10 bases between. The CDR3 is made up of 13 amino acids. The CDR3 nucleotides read TGTGCCAGCAGGGATGGTCAAAACTATGGCTACACCTTC. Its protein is CASRDGQNYGYTF.

The CDR3 DNA follows: TGTGCCTGGAGTGTATCCCAGGGGTTGACCCAGTACTTC. Encoded protein: CAWSVSQGLTQYF. The J gene is TRBJ2-5, the V gene TRBV30, with D perhaps TRBD1 (6 bases). V was cut by 0 bases and J by 7 bases, with 12 bases left in between. Germline loops: CDR1 GTSNPN, CDR2 SVGIG (reference sequence). This CDR3 has 13 residues.

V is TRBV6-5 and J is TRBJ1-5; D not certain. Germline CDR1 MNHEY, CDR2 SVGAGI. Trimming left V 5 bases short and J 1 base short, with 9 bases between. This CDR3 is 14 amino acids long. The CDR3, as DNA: TGTGCCAGCAGTCTTGAGCAGAGCAATCAGCCCCAGCATTTT. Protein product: CASSLEQSNQPQHF.

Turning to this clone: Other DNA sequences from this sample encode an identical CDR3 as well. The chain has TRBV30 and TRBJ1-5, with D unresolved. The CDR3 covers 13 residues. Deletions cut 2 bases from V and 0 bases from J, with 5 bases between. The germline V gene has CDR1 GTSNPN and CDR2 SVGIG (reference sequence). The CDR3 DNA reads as TGTGCCTGGAGTAAGGATAGCAATCAGCCCCAGCATTTT. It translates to CAWSKDSNQPQHF.

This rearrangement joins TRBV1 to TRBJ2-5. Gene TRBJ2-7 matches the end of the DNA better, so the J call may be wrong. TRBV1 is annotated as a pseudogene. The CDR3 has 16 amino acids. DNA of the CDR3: TGCACCAGCAGCCAAGAAATAGGCCAGGGAGTTTGCGAGCAGTACTTC. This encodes CTSSQEIGQGVCEQYF.

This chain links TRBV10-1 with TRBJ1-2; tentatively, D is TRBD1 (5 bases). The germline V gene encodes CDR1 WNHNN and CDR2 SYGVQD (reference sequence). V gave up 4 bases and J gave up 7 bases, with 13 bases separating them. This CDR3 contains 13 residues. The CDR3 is CASSGGGSGGYTF. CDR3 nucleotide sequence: TGCGCCAGCAGTGGCGGGGGTAGTGGTGGCTACACCTTC.

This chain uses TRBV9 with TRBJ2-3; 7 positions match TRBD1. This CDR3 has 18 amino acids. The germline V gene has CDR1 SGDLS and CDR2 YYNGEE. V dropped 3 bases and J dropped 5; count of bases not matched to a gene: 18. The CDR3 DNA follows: TGTGCCAGCAGCGCAGGAGGTCTCGGGACAGTAAAGGGAGATACGCAGTATTTT. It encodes CASSAGGLGTVKGDTQYF.

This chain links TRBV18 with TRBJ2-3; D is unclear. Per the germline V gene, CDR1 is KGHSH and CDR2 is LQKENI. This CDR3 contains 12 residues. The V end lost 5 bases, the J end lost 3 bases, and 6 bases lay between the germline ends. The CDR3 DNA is TGTGCCAGCTCATACGGGACAGATACGCAGTATTTT. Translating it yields CASSYGTDTQYF.

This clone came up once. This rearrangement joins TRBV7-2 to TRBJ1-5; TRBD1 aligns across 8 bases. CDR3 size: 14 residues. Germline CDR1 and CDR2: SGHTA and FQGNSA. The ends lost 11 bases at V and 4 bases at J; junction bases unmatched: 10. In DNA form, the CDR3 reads TGTGCCTCAGGGTGGACAGGGCAGAATCAGCCCCAGCATTTT. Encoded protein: CASGWTGQNQPQHF.

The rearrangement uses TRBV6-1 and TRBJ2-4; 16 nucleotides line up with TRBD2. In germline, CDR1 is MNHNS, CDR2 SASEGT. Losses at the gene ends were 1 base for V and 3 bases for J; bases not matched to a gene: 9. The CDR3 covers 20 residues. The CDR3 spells CASSEGLGLAGGPGKNIQYF. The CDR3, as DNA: TGTGCCAGCAGTGAAGGTCTGGGACTAGCGGGGGGGCCGGGCAAAAACATTCAGTACTTC.

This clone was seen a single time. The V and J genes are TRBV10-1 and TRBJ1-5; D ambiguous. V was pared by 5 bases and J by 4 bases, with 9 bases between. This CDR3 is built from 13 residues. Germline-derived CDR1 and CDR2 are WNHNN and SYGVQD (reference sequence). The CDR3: CASSRGSNQPQHF. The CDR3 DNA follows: TGCGCCAGCAGTCGGGGAAGTAATCAGCCCCAGCATTTT.

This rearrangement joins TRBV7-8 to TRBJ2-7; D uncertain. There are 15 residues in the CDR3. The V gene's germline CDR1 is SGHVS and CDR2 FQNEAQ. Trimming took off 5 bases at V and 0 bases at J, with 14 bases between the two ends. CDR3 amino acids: CASSHGQARSYEQYF. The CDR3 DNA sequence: TGTGCCAGCAGCCACGGCCAAGCCCGCTCCTACGAGCAGTACTTC.

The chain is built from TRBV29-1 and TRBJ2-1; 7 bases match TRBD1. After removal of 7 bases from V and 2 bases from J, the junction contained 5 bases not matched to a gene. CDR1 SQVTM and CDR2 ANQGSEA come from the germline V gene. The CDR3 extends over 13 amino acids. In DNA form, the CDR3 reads TGCAGCGCTGGAACAGGGGCCTACAATGAGCAGTTCTTC. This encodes CSAGTGAYNEQFF.

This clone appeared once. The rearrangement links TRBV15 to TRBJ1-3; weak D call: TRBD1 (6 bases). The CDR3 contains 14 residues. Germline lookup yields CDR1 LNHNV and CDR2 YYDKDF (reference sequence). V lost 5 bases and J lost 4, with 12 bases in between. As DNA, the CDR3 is TGTGCCACCAGCCGGGGGGCAGCCGGAAACACCATATATTTT. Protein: CATSRGAAGNTIYF.

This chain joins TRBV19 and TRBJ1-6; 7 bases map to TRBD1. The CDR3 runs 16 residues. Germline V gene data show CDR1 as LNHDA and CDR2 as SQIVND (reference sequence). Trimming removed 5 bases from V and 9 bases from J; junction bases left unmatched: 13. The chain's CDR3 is CASSHGQAPTGSPLHF. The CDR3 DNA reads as TGTGCCAGTAGTCACGGACAGGCCCCCACGGGTTCACCCCTCCACTTT.

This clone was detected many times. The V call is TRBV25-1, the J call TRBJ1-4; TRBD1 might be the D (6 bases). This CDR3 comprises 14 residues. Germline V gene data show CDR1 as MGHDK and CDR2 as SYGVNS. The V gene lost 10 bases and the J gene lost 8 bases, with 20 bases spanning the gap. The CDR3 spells CATSRGASREKLFF. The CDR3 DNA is TGTGCCACCTCAAGGGGGGCTTCAAGGGAAAAACTGTTTTTT.

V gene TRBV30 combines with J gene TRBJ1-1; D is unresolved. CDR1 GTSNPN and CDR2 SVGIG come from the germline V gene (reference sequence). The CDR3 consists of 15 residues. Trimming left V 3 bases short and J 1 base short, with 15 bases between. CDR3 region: CAWSSWDGRNTEAFF. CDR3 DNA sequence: TGTGCCTGGAGCTCCTGGGATGGGAGGAACACTGAAGCTTTCTTT.

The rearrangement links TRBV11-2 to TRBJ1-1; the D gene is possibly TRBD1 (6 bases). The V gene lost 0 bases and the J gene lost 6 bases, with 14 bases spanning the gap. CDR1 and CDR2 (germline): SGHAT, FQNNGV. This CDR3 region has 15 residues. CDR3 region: CASSLDLTGSSEAFF. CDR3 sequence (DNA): TGTGCCAGCAGCTTAGATCTAACAGGGTCTTCTGAAGCTTTCTTT.

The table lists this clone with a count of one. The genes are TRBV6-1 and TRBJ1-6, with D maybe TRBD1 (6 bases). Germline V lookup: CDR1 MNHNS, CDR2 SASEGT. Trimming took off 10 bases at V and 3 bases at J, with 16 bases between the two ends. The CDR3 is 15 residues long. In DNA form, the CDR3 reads TGTGCCACCCTCCCCGGACAGCTCTATAATTCACCCCTCCACTTT. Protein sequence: CATLPGQLYNSPLHF.